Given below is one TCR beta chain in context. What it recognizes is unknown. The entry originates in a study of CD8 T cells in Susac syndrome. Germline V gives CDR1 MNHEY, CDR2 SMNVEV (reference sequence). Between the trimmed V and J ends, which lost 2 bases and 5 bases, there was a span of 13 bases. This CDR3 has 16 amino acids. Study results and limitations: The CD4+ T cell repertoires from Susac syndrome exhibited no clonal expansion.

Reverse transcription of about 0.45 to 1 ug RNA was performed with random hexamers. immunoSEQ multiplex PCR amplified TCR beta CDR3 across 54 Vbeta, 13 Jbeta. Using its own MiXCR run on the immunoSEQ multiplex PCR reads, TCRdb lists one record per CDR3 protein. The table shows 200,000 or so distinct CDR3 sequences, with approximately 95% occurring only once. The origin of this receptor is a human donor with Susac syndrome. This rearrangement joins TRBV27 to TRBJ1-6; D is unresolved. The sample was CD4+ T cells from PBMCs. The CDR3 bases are TGTGCCAGCAGTTTAGTCGCTGCAGTCGATAATTCACCCCTCCACTTT. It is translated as CASSLVAAVDNSPLHF.